This entry describes one TCR beta chain. Other DNA sequences within the sample encode an identical CDR3. The sample belongs to a study of blood T cell repertoires in COVID-19. Sequencing was performed with immunoSEQ multiplex PCR; in TCRdb, only in-frame clones are kept and a portion is missing. The sample holds 150,000 to 190,000 clones; around 85% are singletons and the top ten take around 2.5%. Germline V gene sequence: CDR1 LNHDA, CDR2 SQIVND (reference sequence). V gave up 4 bases and J gave up 2 bases; unmatched junction bases: 2. The CDR3 is 15 residues long. The sample taken for sequencing was peripheral blood. The receptor was isolated from a woman between 70 and 85 years old with acute or convalescent COVID-19. The chain has TRBV19 and TRBJ1-2, with 12 bases lining up with TRBD1. The CDR3 is CASSRGTGGNYGYTF. CDR3 bases: TGTGCCAGTAGTAGGGGGACAGGGGGCAACTATGGCTACACCTTC.